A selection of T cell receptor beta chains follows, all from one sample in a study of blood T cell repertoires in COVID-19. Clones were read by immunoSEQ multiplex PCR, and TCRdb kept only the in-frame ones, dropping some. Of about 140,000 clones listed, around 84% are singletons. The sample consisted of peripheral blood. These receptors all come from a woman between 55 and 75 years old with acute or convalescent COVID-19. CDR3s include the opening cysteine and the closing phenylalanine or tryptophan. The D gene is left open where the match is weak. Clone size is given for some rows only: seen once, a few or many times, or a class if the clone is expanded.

cdr3_nt: TGCAGCACAAGTAGCGGCGCCGCCACAGATACGCAGTATTTT; cdr3_aa: CSTSSGAATDTQYF; v_call: TRBV29-1; d_call: .; j_call: TRBJ2-3; clone_size: .
cdr3_nt: TGTGCCAGCAGCTTCAGGACAGGGAATGGCTACACCTTC; cdr3_aa: CASSFRTGNGYTF; v_call: TRBV11-3; d_call: TRBD1; j_call: TRBJ1-2; clone_size: .
cdr3_nt: TGTGCCAGCAGCTTAGAGTGGACAGGGGGAACGGAGACCCAGTACTTC; cdr3_aa: CASSLEWTGGTETQYF; v_call: TRBV11-3; d_call: TRBD1; j_call: TRBJ2-5; clone_size: .
cdr3_nt: TGTGCCATCAGGGCAGGAAAACTGTTTTTT; cdr3_aa: CAIRAGKLFF; v_call: TRBV2; d_call: .; j_call: TRBJ1-4; clone_size: .
cdr3_nt: TGCGCCAGCAGCCGACAGGGGTCGAACACCGGGGAGCTGTTTTTT; cdr3_aa: CASSRQGSNTGELFF; v_call: TRBV5-1; d_call: TRBD1; j_call: TRBJ2-2; clone_size: .
cdr3_nt: TGCGCCAGCAGTGACAGGGACACCGGGGAGCTGTTTTTT; cdr3_aa: CASSDRDTGELFF; v_call: TRBV10-1; d_call: .; j_call: TRBJ2-2; clone_size: few
cdr3_nt: TGTGCCAGCAGTTACTCCGGGGGGCGCTACGAGCAGTACTTC; cdr3_aa: CASSYSGGRYEQYF; v_call: TRBV6-5; d_call: .; j_call: TRBJ2-7; clone_size: .
cdr3_nt: TGTGCCAGCAGCCAAGCCGGGGAGGGGTACGAGCAGTACTTC; cdr3_aa: CASSQAGEGYEQYF; v_call: TRBV3-1/TRBV3-2; d_call: TRBD2; j_call: TRBJ2-7; clone_size: .
cdr3_nt: TGCAGTGCTAGTTCGGGGGGGGCCTACGAGCAGTACTTC; cdr3_aa: CSASSGGAYEQYF; v_call: TRBV20-1; d_call: TRBD2; j_call: TRBJ2-7; clone_size: once
cdr3_nt: TGTGCCAGCTCCGGACAGGGAAGCAATCAGCCCCAGCATTTT; cdr3_aa: CASSGQGSNQPQHF; v_call: TRBV18; d_call: TRBD1; j_call: TRBJ1-5; clone_size: .
cdr3_nt: TGTGCTAGTGGTTTGGGACAGTCAGGTAAGGAGCAGTTCTTC; cdr3_aa: CASGLGQSGKEQFF; v_call: TRBV12-5; d_call: .; j_call: TRBJ2-1; clone_size: .
cdr3_nt: TGTGCCAGCAGTCCAGGACAGGGACACTATGGCTACACCTTC; cdr3_aa: CASSPGQGHYGYTF; v_call: TRBV2; d_call: TRBD1; j_call: TRBJ1-2; clone_size: .
cdr3_nt: TGTGCCAGTAGTATCGCGACAAGGGGGAGCGCTGGCTACACCTTC; cdr3_aa: CASSIATRGSAGYTF; v_call: TRBV19; d_call: .; j_call: TRBJ1-2; clone_size: .
cdr3_nt: TGTGCCATCAAGAGGGGGATCCCATACGAGCAGTACTTC; cdr3_aa: CAIKRGIPYEQYF; v_call: TRBV10-3; d_call: .; j_call: TRBJ2-7; clone_size: .
cdr3_nt: TGTGCCAGCAGTATAGACGGGGGAGATACGCAGTATTTT; cdr3_aa: CASSIDGGDTQYF; v_call: TRBV6-5; d_call: .; j_call: TRBJ2-3; clone_size: .
cdr3_nt: TGTGCCAGCAGCCAAGCCCTAGCGGGGCCCTACGAGCAGTACTTC; cdr3_aa: CASSQALAGPYEQYF; v_call: TRBV3-1/TRBV3-2; d_call: TRBD2; j_call: TRBJ2-7; clone_size: .
cdr3_nt: TGTGCCAGCAGCGGGCCTATCGGGGGTAGGGAGACCCAGTACTTC; cdr3_aa: CASSGPIGGRETQYF; v_call: TRBV5-4; d_call: .; j_call: TRBJ2-5; clone_size: .
cdr3_nt: TGTGCCAGCAGCCATCGACTGGCCTCTGGAAACACCATATATTTT; cdr3_aa: CASSHRLASGNTIYF; v_call: TRBV3-1/TRBV3-2; d_call: .; j_call: TRBJ1-3; clone_size: .
cdr3_nt: TGTGCCAGCAGTTACCGGGCTAGCGGCAGCACAGATACGCAGTATTTT; cdr3_aa: CASSYRASGSTDTQYF; v_call: TRBV6-5; d_call: TRBD2; j_call: TRBJ2-3; clone_size: .
cdr3_nt: TGTGCCAGCAGCGTAGGGACAGTAGAGACCCAGTACTTC; cdr3_aa: CASSVGTVETQYF; v_call: TRBV9; d_call: .; j_call: TRBJ2-5; clone_size: .